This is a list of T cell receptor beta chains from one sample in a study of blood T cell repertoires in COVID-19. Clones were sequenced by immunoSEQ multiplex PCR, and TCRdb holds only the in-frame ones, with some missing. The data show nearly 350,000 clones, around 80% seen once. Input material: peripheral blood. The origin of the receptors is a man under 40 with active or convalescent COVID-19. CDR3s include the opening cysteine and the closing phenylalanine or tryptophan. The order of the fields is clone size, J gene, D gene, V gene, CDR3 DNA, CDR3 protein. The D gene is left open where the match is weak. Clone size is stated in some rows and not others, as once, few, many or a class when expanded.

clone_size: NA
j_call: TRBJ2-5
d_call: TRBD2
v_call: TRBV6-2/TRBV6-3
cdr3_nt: TGTGCCAGCAGTTACTCGGCCAGCGGGGACCAAGAGACCCAGTACTTC
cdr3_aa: CASSYSASGDQETQYF

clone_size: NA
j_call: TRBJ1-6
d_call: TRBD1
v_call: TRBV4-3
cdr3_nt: TGCGCCAGCAGCCAAGATACCCCGACAGGGGGCACACGTTCACCCCTCCACTTT
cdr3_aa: CASSQDTPTGGTRSPLHF

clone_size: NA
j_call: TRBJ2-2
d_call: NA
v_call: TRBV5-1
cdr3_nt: TGCGCCAGCAGCTTGCGAACTGGAGGCACCGGGGAGCTGTTTTTT
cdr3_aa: CASSLRTGGTGELFF

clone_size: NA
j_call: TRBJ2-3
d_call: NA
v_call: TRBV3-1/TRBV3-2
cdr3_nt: TGTGCCAGCAGCCTAGCGGCTAGCACAGATACGCAGTATTTT
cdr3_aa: CASSLAASTDTQYF

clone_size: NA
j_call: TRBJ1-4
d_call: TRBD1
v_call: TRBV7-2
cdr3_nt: TGTGCCAGCACCCCGGACAGGGGCATGCCGGCTACTAATGAAAAACTGTTTTTT
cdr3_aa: CASTPDRGMPATNEKLFF

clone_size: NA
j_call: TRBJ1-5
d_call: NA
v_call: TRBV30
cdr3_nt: TGTGCCTGGTGGACGGGCAGGGGCAATCAGCCCCAGCATTTT
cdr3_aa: CAWWTGRGNQPQHF

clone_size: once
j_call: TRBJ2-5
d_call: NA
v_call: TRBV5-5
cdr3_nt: TGTGCCAGCAGCCGATCAGGGGGGCGAGAGACCCAGTACTTC
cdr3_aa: CASSRSGGRETQYF

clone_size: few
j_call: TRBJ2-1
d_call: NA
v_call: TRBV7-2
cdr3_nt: TGTGCCAGCAGCTTAGAACTAGCCAGCTCCTACAATGAGCAGTTCTTC
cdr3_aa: CASSLELASSYNEQFF

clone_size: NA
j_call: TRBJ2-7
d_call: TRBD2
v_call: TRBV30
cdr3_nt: TGTGCCTGGAAACGCCAGGGAGGGTTTAGGTACTTC
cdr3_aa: CAWKRQGGFRYF

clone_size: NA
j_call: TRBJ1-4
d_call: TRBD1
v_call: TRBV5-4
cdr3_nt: TGTGCCAGCAGCGCCGGGACAGGTTCGTTCAATGAAAAACTGTTTTTT
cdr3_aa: CASSAGTGSFNEKLFF

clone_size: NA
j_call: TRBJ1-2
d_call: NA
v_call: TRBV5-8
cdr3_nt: TGTGCCAGCAGCGCGAAAACAGGGACTGGCTACACCTTC
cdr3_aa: CASSAKTGTGYTF

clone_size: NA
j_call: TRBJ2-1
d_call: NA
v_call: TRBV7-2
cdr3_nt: TGTGCCAGCAGCTTAGATCCCGGGAGCTTCGATGAGCAGTTCTTC
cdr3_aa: CASSLDPGSFDEQFF

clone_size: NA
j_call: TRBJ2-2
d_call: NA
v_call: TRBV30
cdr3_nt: TGTGCCTGGACCCCGGGGGGCAGAAACACCGGGGAGCTGTTTTTT
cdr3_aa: CAWTPGGRNTGELFF

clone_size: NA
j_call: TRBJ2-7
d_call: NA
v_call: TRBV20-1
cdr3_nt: TGCAGTGTGGCCTCCTACGAGCAGTACTTC
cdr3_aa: CSVASYEQYF

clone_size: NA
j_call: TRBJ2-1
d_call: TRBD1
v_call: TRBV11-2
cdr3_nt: TGTGCCAGCAGCCCGCCCGGGACAGGGGGTGACAATGAGCAGTTCTTC
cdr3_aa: CASSPPGTGGDNEQFF

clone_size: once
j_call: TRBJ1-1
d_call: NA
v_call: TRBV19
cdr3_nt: TGTGCCAGTAGTAGGCGCGAAACAGGAACTGAAGCTTTCTTT
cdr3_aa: CASSRRETGTEAFF

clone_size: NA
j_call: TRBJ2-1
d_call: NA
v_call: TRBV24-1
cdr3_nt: TGTGCCACCAGTGACCGCGGGACCGACTGGAGTAATGAGCAGTTCTTC
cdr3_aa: CATSDRGTDWSNEQFF

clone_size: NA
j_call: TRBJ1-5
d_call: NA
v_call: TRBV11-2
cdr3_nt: TGTGCCAGCAGCCCAAACCGGGGGGTTAGCAATCAGCCCCAGCATTTT
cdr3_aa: CASSPNRGVSNQPQHF

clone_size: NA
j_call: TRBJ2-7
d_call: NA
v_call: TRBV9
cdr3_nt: TGTGCCAGCAGCGTAGTCCCGGGTTCCGAGCAGTACTTC
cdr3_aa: CASSVVPGSEQYF

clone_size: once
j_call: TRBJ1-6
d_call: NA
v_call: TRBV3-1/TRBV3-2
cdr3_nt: TGTGCCAGCAGCCAAGGACAAGGGGCTCAGCCCCTCCACTTT
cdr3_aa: CASSQGQGAQPLHF

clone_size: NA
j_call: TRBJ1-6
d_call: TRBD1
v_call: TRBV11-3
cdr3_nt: TGTGCCAGCAGGATCACAGGGGGAAACTATAATTCACCCCTCCACTTT
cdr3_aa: CASRITGGNYNSPLHF

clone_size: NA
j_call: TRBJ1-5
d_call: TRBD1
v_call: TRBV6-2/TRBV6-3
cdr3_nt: TGTGCCAGCAGCCGACCGGGACAGGGGAGTATGAATCAGCCCCAGCATTTT
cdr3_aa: CASSRPGQGSMNQPQHF

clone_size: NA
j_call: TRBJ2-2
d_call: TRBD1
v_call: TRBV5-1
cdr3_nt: TGCGCCAGCAGCTTGGAGGACAGGGGGCGGACCGGGGAGCTGTTTTTT
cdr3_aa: CASSLEDRGRTGELFF

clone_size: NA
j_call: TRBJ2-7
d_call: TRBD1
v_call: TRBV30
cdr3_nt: TGTGCCTGGAGAGGTATCGGGGACAGAGGGGCCTACGAGCAGTACTTC
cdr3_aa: CAWRGIGDRGAYEQYF

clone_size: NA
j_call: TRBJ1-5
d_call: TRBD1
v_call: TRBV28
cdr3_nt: TGTGCCAGCAGTTCCCCGGGACAGGGGCACCAGCCCCAGCATTTT
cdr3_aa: CASSSPGQGHQPQHF

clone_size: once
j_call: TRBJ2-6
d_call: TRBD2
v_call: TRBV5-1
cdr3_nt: TGCGCCAGCAGCGTACTGGGACTAGCGGGTAACTCTGGGGCCAACGTCCTGACTTTC
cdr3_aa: CASSVLGLAGNSGANVLTF

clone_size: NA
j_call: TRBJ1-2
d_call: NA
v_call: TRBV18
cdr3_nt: TGTGCCAGCTCACCACAGGGTGACAGTAACTATGGCTACACCTTC
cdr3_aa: CASSPQGDSNYGYTF

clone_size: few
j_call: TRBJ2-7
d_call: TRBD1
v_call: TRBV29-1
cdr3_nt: TGCAGCGTTGCGGGAATGGGACAGGGGGGGGAAGAGCAGTACTTC
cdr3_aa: CSVAGMGQGGEEQYF

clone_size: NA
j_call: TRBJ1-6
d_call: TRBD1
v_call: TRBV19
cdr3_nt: TGTGCCAGTTATGCCGGGACAGGGATATCACCCCTCCACTTT
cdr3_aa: CASYAGTGISPLHF

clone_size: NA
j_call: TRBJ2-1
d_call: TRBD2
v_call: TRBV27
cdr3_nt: TGTGCCAGCAGTTCCGGGACTAGCGGCAAAAATGAGCAGTTCTTC
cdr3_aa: CASSSGTSGKNEQFF

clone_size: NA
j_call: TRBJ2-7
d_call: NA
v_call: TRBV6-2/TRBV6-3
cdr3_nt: TGTGCCAGCAGTTACTCGGGACTCCAGAGCTCCTACGAGCAGTACTTC
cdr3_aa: CASSYSGLQSSYEQYF

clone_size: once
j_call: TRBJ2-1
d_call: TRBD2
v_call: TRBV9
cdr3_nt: TGTGCCAGCAGCGCCTTAGCGGGGGGCAACGATGAGCAGTTCTTC
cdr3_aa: CASSALAGGNDEQFF

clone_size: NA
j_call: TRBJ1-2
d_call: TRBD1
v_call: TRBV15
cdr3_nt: TGTGCCACCAGCAGAGTCTCAGGGGGCTATGGCTACACCTTC
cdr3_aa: CATSRVSGGYGYTF

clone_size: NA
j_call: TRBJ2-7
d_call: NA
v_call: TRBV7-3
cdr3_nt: TGTGCCAGCAGTTGTAATAGCCGGGACAACGACGAGCAGTACTTC
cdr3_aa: CASSCNSRDNDEQYF

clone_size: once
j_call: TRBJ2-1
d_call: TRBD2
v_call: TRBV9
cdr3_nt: TGTGCCAGCAGCGTCGGACTAGCGCAATACAATGAGCAGTTCTTC
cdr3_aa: CASSVGLAQYNEQFF

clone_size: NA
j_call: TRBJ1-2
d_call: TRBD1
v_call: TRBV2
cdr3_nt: TGTGCCAGCAGTGAAAGCGGAACAGGGGCTAGTGGCTACACCTTC
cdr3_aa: CASSESGTGASGYTF

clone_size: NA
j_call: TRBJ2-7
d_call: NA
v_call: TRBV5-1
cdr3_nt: TGCGCCAGCAGCTTCAGGACAGAGTCCTACGAGCAGTACTTC
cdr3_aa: CASSFRTESYEQYF

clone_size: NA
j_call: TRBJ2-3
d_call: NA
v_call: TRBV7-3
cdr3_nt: TGTGCCAGCAGCTTATACTCGACAGATACGCAGTATTTT
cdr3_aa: CASSLYSTDTQYF

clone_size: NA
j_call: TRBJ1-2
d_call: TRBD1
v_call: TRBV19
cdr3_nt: TGTGCCAGTAGTCTACGGACAGGGGGAGGCTATGGCTACACCTTC
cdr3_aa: CASSLRTGGGYGYTF

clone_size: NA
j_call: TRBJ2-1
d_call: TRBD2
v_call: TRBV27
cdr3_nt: TGTGCCAGCAGTAGACTAGCGGGGTTGCGGGAGCAGTTCTTC
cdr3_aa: CASSRLAGLREQFF